This T cell receptor beta chain derives from a study of human T cells and chemical hapten exposure. In this sample, this clonotype turned up many times. Its antigen is undetermined. The time point: pre-sensitization, week 0. Noted treatment: therapeutic diphenylcyclopropenone sensitization with weekly scalp DPC. TCRdb re-called the RACE reads through MiXCR, storing one row per CDR3 protein. The sample lists fewer than 300,000 distinct CDR3 sequences; about 9% were seen once. Study outcomes and limitations: Versus controls, significantly more large CDR3 similarity clusters arose from expanded TCRs. Sensitization with DPC brought no change to TCRs above 1 in 1000 in frequency.

The CDR3 sequence is 14 residues long. The V gene lost 5 bases and the J gene lost 1 base, with 9 bases spanning the gap. CDR1 SGHVS and CDR2 FNYEAQ come from the germline V gene. Sequenced here: whole blood, sampled in connection with sensitization to the hapten diphenylcyclopropenone (DPC). The chain joins TRBV7-6 to TRBJ1-5; D unresolved. This TCR was sampled from a woman aged 40-49 years with alopecia areata. Some clones in this sample may be carry-over from other donors' samples. In DNA, the CDR3 is TGTGCCAGCAGCGAAACTCACAGCAATCAGCCCCAGCATTTT. Residues: CASSETHSNQPQHF.